What follows describes a single T cell receptor (beta chain). The repertoire was sequenced with immunoSEQ multiplex PCR; TCRdb's copy has only in-frame clones and lacks some. The sample yields about 230,000 clones, 65% to 90% seen once. The data derive from a study of blood T cell repertoires in COVID-19. The source material was peripheral blood. This TCR came from a man aged 50-59 years with COVID-19, enrolled during active disease.

CDR3 DNA sequence: TGTGCCAGCAGTTATTCCGGGACAGAGAACTACGAGCAGTACTTC. Translated: CASSYSGTENYEQYF. The chain is built from TRBV6-5 and TRBJ2-7; 7 bases map to TRBD1. Germline assignment: CDR1 MNHEY and CDR2 SVGAGI. V shed 3 bases and J 3 bases; nucleotides not matched to a gene: 8. The CDR3 totals 15 residues.